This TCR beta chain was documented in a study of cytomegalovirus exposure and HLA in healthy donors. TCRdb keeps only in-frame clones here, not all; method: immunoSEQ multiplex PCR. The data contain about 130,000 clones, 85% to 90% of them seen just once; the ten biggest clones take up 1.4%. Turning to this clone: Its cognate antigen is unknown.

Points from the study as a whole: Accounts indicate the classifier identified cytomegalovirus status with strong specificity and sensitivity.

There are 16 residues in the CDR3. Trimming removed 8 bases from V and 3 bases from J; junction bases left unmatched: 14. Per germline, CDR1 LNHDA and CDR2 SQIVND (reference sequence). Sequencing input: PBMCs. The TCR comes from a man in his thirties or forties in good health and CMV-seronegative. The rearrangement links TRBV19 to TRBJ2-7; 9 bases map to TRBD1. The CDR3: CASRELGGQGNYEQYF. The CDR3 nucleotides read TGTGCCAGTCGGGAGCTTGGGGGACAGGGCAACTACGAGCAGTACTTC. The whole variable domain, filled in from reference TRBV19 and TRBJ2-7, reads DGGITQSPKYLFRKEGQNVTLSCEQNLNHDAMYWYRQDPGQGLRLIYYSQIVNDFQKGDIAEGYSVSREKKESFPLTVTSAQKNPTAFYLCASRELGGQGNYEQYFGPGTRLTVT.